A selection of T cell receptor beta chains follows, all from one sample in a study of early T cells in non-severe SARS-CoV-2 infection. TCRdb used MiXCR to reprocess the 5' RACE reads, holding one entry per CDR3 protein. This sample yields over 55,000 distinct CDR3 sequences, of which about 8% are seen a single time; 3% to 4% belongs to the top ten. The sample was whole blood. These TCRs come from an adult who was a healthcare worker with PCR-confirmed SARS-CoV-2 infection or an uninfected control (not recorded which). Both conserved end residues are part of each CDR3. Fields, in order: clone size, J gene, V gene, CDR3 protein. The size of a clone is reported for some rows only, either as once, few or many, or as a class for expanded clones.

abundance: few
j_gene: TRBJ2-6
v_gene: TRBV10-1
CDR3aa: CALQVSRNSGANVLTF

abundance: few
j_gene: TRBJ1-3
v_gene: TRBV12-3/TRBV12-4
CDR3aa: CASTPTGAPLGNTIYF

abundance: many
j_gene: TRBJ2-2
v_gene: TRBV3-1
CDR3aa: CASTLAANTGELFF

abundance: few
j_gene: TRBJ2-1
v_gene: TRBV6-1
CDR3aa: CASRPGTGDYNEQFF

abundance: NA
j_gene: TRBJ1-2
v_gene: TRBV6-5
CDR3aa: CASSYANRGDYGYTF

abundance: many
j_gene: TRBJ2-7
v_gene: TRBV27
CDR3aa: CASSLSSGSSYEQYF

abundance: few
j_gene: TRBJ2-1
v_gene: TRBV7-2
CDR3aa: CASSLSSGRRDEQFF

abundance: many
j_gene: TRBJ2-7
v_gene: TRBV6-6
CDR3aa: CASSAPGQRFEQYF

abundance: many
j_gene: TRBJ2-1
v_gene: TRBV18
CDR3aa: CASSLPTGRVVQFF

abundance: few
j_gene: TRBJ1-1
v_gene: TRBV4-2
CDR3aa: CATGGAGTEAFF

abundance: NA
j_gene: TRBJ2-3
v_gene: TRBV28
CDR3aa: CASRQGGSTDTQYF

abundance: NA
j_gene: TRBJ2-7
v_gene: TRBV28
CDR3aa: CASSLYPAPREGEYEQYF

abundance: few
j_gene: TRBJ1-1
v_gene: TRBV7-7
CDR3aa: CASSLTRNTEAFF

abundance: many
j_gene: TRBJ2-1
v_gene: TRBV7-8
CDR3aa: CASSLGGQTNEQFF

abundance: few
j_gene: TRBJ1-5
v_gene: TRBV28
CDR3aa: CASSLEGWNQPQHF

abundance: NA
j_gene: TRBJ2-3
v_gene: TRBV29-1
CDR3aa: CSVRTSGRPLSTDTQYF

abundance: many
j_gene: TRBJ2-7
v_gene: TRBV7-2
CDR3aa: CASSPLPGAHEQYF

abundance: NA
j_gene: TRBJ1-2
v_gene: TRBV5-1
CDR3aa: CASSQDTWAGGYTF

abundance: few
j_gene: TRBJ1-1
v_gene: TRBV10-2
CDR3aa: CATRDSLEAFF

abundance: NA
j_gene: TRBJ1-1
v_gene: TRBV5-1
CDR3aa: CASSNQGALEAFF

abundance: many
j_gene: TRBJ2-1
v_gene: TRBV9
CDR3aa: CASSAGRSSYNEQFF

abundance: medium-sized
j_gene: TRBJ2-2
v_gene: TRBV29-1
CDR3aa: CSVEGQGETGELFF

abundance: many
j_gene: TRBJ2-1
v_gene: TRBV6-5
CDR3aa: CASSRSGGSHNEQFF

abundance: few
j_gene: TRBJ2-5
v_gene: TRBV28
CDR3aa: CASSPTGLGAKETQYF

abundance: NA
j_gene: TRBJ2-7
v_gene: TRBV29-1
CDR3aa: CSVELESSYEQYF

abundance: few
j_gene: TRBJ2-4
v_gene: TRBV6-5
CDR3aa: CASSTQGTENIQYF

abundance: few
j_gene: TRBJ1-2
v_gene: TRBV20-1
CDR3aa: CSARVGGEVVSYTF

abundance: NA
j_gene: TRBJ2-7
v_gene: TRBV27
CDR3aa: CASSLGYGTYEQYF

abundance: NA
j_gene: TRBJ1-2
v_gene: TRBV28
CDR3aa: CASRIQGEYGYTF

abundance: NA
j_gene: TRBJ2-7
v_gene: TRBV12-3/TRBV12-4
CDR3aa: CASSLTRYEQYF

abundance: NA
j_gene: TRBJ1-1
v_gene: TRBV2
CDR3aa: CANQLQPNTEAFF

abundance: many
j_gene: TRBJ1-1
v_gene: TRBV2
CDR3aa: CASSLTGGYTEAFF

abundance: many
j_gene: TRBJ2-2
v_gene: TRBV28
CDR3aa: CASSKGQRAVYTGELFF

abundance: few
j_gene: TRBJ2-3
v_gene: TRBV9
CDR3aa: CASSPFEVGGREEVSTDTQYF

abundance: NA
j_gene: TRBJ2-7
v_gene: TRBV29-1
CDR3aa: CSGGGPSSYEQYF

abundance: NA
j_gene: TRBJ2-3
v_gene: TRBV2
CDR3aa: CASSDAGGKSTDTQYF

abundance: few
j_gene: TRBJ2-7
v_gene: TRBV30
CDR3aa: CAWSFRGLYEQYF

abundance: many
j_gene: TRBJ2-3
v_gene: TRBV15
CDR3aa: CATRAGRVTDTQYF

abundance: many
j_gene: TRBJ1-2
v_gene: TRBV3-1
CDR3aa: CASSLQQGSRYTF

abundance: NA
j_gene: TRBJ2-7
v_gene: TRBV5-1
CDR3aa: CASSQTTYEQYF